The clone carrying this T cell receptor (beta chain) was picked up many times. The antigen is undetermined. This sample was included in a study of T cell repertoires in cytomegalovirus infection. Study at large: CMV infection plus the matching HLA type was flagged by public TCR beta signatures.

The junction had 4 bases not matched to a gene; V was cut back by 0 bases and J by 4 bases. The CDR3 spans 17 residues. CDR1 and CDR2 (germline): SGHRS, YFSETQ. Findings of the study overall: Dominant in the ex vivo response were TCR beta clonotypes restricted by HLA-C and specific for CMV. Carriers of CMV plus the relevant HLA were identified by cumulative public TCR beta family frequency.

Each CDR3 protein is one row after TCRdb ran MiXCR on the reads. The table has roughly 500,000 distinct CDR3 sequences, approximately 11% seen once. The clonotype comes from a human donor in good health (CMV status not recorded). Some clones in this sample may be carry-over from other donors' samples. The chain uses TRBV5-1 and TRBJ2-1; 13 bases align to TRBD2. Sequencing was carried out using PBMCs. CDR3 residues: CASSLGLAGGGYNEQFF. In nucleotides, the CDR3 is TGCGCCAGCAGCTTGGGACTAGCGGGAGGAGGGTACAATGAGCAGTTCTTC.